This T cell receptor (beta chain) was sequenced in a study of PD-1 and CTLA-4 blockade in melanoma (dated by TCRdb to the early 2020s). With regard to the full study: In patients with melanoma, the study measured the effects of PD-1 blockade versus CTLA-4 blockade on the melanoma-reactive CD8 T cell response.

Trimming takes 7 bases off V and 3 bases off J; junction bases not matched to a gene: 9. From its cysteine to its phenylalanine, the CDR3 spans 15 amino acids. Just CDR3 DNA is preserved here, 45 bases in frame from base 1. CDR1 and CDR2 were assigned from the germline V gene as WSHSY and SAAADI. About this clone: What antigen it recognizes has not been identified. No base quality information exists; no much larger clone differs at one position.

Libraries were constructed by the immunoSEQ multiplex PCR assay. TCRdb took over this immuneACCESS table, retaining in-frame rearrangements with V and J assigned. Such tables are incomplete; in checked studies, under half of the missing clones stem from an unresolved V gene, and the remainder is unexplained. This sample comprises fewer than 20,000 clones, roughly 70% of them detected only once. The ten largest clonotypes hold over 12% of the sample. Sequencing used CD8+ T cells from peripheral blood, obtained from a patient given anti-PD-1 treatment. This clonotype was obtained from a human donor with melanoma. The sequence joins TRBV10-2 to TRBJ2-1; 7 nucleotides in the junction match TRBD1. The DNA reads TGCGCCAGCAAGGATCGGGGACAGCTCTACAATGAGCAGTTCTTC. Translation gives CASKDRGQLYNEQFF.